This T cell receptor beta chain is drawn from a study of T cells in Graves' hyperthyroidism and ophthalmopathy. This clonotype has only a few counts. Its antigen is unknown. V lost 4 bases and J lost 6; bases outside the gene matches: 7. The CDR3 spans 14 residues. Germline V gives CDR1 SGDLS, CDR2 YYNGEE. Researchers took RNA transcripts and amplified the TCR beta CDR3 regions from them. First-round RT-PCR targeting the TCR CDR3 was performed with the HTBI primer set. TCRdb reprocessed the multiplex PCR reads via MiXCR and lists one record per CDR3 protein. In the table there are approximately 590,000 distinct CDR3 sequences, around 42% of which are singletons. Study-wide findings and caveats: Blood samples included most of the expanded thyroid clonotypes exceeding 0.001. A 13 V-J signature model discriminated ophthalmopathy versus stable hyperthyroidism.

Hyperthyroidism had been newly diagnosed in patients aged 18 to 65, and its duration was under 2 months. Uncontrolled infection, other autoimmune disease, pregnancy or lactation led to exclusion. The sequenced sample consisted of peripheral blood or thyroid tissue (not recorded which). The TCR comes from a woman aged 18-30 years with Graves' hyperthyroidism. This sequence joins TRBV9 and TRBJ1-2; 9 bases map to TRBD1. CDR3 sequence reads: CASSQGQGWHGYTF. The CDR3 DNA reads TGTGCCAGCAGCCAAGGACAGGGGTGGCATGGCTACACCTTC. The variable domain in full, with the rest retrieved from reference TRBV9 and TRBJ1-2, is DSGVTQTPKHLITATGQRVTLRCSPRSGDLSVYWYQQSLDQGLQFLIQYYNGEERAKGNILERFSAQQFPDLHSELNLSSLELGDSALYFCASSQGQGWHGYTFGSGTRLTVV.